The clone carrying this T cell receptor (beta chain) was detected once. The antigen is undetermined. This CDR3 spans 17 amino acids. Germline V gene sequence: CDR1 KGHSH, CDR2 LQKENI. J was trimmed by 3 bases and V by 0 bases; bases with no gene match: 5. Untouched CD4+ T cells were isolated by negative selection, averaging roughly 98% purity. The record originates from a study of T cell repertoires and HLA-DP antigens. Overall study results and limits: Total CD4+ responders were stimulated by HeLa antigen-presenting cells.

For pre-culture CD4+ samples, the target was approximately 200,000 T cell genomes. Using immunoSEQ multiplex PCR, the repertoire was profiled, and TCRdb retains in-frame clones only, with some absent. The sample contains 75,000 to 90,000 clones, about 89% of which appear only once. The sample comprised CD4+ T cells from PBMCs. The TCR sequence derives from a man aged 45 to 65 in good health and CMV-seronegative. The chain uses TRBV18 and TRBJ2-2; TRBD2 matches at 9 bases. CDR3 sequence reads: CASSPPGIAGDTGELFF. The CDR3 DNA reads TGTGCCAGCTCACCACCGGGGATAGCGGGGGACACCGGGGAGCTGTTTTTT.